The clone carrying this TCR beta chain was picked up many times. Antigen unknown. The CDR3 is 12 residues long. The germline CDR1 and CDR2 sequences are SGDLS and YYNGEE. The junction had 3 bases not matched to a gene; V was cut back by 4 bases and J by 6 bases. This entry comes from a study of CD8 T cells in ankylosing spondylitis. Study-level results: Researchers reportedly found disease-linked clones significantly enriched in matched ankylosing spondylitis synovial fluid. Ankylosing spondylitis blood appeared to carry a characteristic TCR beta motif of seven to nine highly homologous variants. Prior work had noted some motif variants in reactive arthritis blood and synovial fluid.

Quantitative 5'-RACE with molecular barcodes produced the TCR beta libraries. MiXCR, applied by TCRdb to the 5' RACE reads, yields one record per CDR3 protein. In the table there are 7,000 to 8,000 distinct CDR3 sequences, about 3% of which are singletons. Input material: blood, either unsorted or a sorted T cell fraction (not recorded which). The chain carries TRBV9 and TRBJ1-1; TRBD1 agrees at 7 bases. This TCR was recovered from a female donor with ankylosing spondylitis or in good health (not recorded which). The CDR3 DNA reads TGTGCCAGCAGCCCAGGGGGACCTGAAGCTTTCTTT. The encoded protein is CASSPGGPEAFF.